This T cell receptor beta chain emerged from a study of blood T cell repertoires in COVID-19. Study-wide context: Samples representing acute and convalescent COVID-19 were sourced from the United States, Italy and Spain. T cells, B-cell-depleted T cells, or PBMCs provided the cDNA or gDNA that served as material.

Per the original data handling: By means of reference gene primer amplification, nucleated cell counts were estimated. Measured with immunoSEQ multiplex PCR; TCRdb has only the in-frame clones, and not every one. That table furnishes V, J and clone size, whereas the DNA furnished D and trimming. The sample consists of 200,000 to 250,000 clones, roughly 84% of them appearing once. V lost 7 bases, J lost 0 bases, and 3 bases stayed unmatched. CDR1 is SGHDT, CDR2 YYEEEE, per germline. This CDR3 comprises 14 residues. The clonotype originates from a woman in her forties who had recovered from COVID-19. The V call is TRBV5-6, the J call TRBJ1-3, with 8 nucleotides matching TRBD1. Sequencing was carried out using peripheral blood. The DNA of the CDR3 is TGTGCCAGCCGGGACAGGACCTCTGGAAACACCATATATTTT. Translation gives CASRDRTSGNTIYF.